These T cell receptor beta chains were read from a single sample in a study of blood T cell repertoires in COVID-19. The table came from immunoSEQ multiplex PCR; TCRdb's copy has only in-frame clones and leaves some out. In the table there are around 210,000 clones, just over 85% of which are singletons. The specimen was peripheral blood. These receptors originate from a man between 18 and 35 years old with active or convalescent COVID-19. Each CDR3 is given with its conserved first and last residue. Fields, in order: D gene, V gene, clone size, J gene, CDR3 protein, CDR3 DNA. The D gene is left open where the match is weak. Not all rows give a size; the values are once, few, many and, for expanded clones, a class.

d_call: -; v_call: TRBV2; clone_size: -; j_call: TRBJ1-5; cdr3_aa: CASSRFGGELQPQHF; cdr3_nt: TGTGCCAGCAGTCGATTCGGGGGGGAACTTCAGCCCCAGCATTTT
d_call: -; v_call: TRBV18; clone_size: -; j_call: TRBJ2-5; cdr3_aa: CASSPPSGQETQYF; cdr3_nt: TGTGCCAGCTCGCCACCCTCGGGCCAAGAGACCCAGTACTTC
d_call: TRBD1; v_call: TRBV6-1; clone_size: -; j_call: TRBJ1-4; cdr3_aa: CASSEGQGMELLFF; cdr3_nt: TGTGCCAGCAGTGAGGGACAGGGGATGGAGCTTCTGTTTTTT
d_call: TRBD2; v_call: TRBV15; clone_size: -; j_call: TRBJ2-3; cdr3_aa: CATRGLAGVDTQYF; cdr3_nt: TGTGCCACCAGAGGACTAGCGGGAGTAGATACGCAGTATTTT
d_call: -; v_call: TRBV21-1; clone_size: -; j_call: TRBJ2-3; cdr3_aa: CASSTRKAGGSDTQYF; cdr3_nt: TGTGCCAGCAGCACACGCAAAGCGGGAGGGTCAGATACGCAGTATTTT
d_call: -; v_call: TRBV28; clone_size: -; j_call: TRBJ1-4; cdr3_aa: CASSLVGRNEKLFF; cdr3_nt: TGTGCCAGCAGTTTAGTGGGGCGTAATGAAAAACTGTTTTTT
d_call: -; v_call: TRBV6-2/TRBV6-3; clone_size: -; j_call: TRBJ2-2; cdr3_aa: CASSYSPSTGTGELFF; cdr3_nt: TGTGCCAGCAGTTACTCGCCTTCCACAGGCACCGGGGAGCTGTTTTTT
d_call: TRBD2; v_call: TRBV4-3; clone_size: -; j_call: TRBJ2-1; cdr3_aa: CASSQGGGSYNEQFF; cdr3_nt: TGCGCCAGCAGCCAAGGGGGGGGCTCCTACAATGAGCAGTTCTTC
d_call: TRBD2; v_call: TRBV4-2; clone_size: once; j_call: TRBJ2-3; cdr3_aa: CASSQVKGASGRRGDTQYF; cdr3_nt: TGTGCCAGCAGCCAAGTTAAGGGCGCTAGCGGGAGACGTGGCGATACGCAGTATTTT
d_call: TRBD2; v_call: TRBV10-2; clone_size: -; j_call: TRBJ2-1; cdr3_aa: CASSRPTSGSSYNEQFF; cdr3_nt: TGCGCCAGCAGCAGACCTACTAGCGGGAGCTCCTACAATGAGCAGTTCTTC
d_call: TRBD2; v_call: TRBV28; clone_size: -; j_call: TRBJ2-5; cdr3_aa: CASSFPDRTSGRRYQETQYF; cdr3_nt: TGTGCCAGCAGTTTCCCGGACCGGACTAGCGGGAGAAGGTACCAAGAGACCCAGTACTTC
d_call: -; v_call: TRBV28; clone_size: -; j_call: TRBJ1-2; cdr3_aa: CASSFGQDYGYTF; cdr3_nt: TGTGCCAGCAGTTTCGGCCAGGACTATGGCTACACCTTC
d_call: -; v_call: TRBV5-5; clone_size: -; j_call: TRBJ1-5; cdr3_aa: CASSPLGGSINQPQHF; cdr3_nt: TGTGCCAGCAGCCCTCTCGGGGGATCGATCAATCAGCCCCAGCATTTT
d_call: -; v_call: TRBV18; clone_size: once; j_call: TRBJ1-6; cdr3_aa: CASSPGLDSPLHF; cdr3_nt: TGTGCCAGCTCACCAGGGCTGGATTCACCCCTCCACTTT
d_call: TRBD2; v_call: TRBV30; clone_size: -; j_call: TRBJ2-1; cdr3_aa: CAAVVRLANNEQFF; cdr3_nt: TGTGCCGCCGTAGTGCGACTAGCGAACAATGAGCAGTTCTTC
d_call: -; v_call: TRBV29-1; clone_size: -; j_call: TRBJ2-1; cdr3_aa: CSVEDSFVRVFF; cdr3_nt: TGCAGCGTTGAAGATTCCTTCGTGAGGGTGTTCTTC
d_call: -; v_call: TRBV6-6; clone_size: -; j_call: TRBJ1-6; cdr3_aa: CASSYGAAALHF; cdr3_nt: TGTGCCAGCAGTTACGGGGCCGCGGCCCTCCACTTT
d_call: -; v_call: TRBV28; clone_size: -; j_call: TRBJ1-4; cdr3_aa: CASSLQGRANEKLFF; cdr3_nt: TGTGCCAGCAGTTTACAGGGCAGAGCTAATGAAAAACTGTTTTTT
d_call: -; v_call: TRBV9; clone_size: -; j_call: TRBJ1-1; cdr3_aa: CASSVGVGGVGTEAFF; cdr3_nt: TGTGCCAGCAGCGTAGGGGTTGGGGGGGTCGGCACTGAAGCTTTCTTT
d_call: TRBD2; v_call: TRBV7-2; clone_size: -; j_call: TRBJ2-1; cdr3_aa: CASSVGTSGVDEQFF; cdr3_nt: TGTGCCAGCAGCGTCGGGACTAGCGGAGTAGATGAGCAGTTCTTC
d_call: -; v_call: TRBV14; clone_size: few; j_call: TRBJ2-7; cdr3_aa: CASSQKGTGTYEQYF; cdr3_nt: TGTGCCAGCAGCCAAAAAGGAACAGGGACCTACGAGCAGTACTTC
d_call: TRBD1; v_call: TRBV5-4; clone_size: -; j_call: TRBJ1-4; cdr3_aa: CASSLGSRGYEKLFF; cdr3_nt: TGTGCCAGCAGCTTGGGGTCCAGGGGGTACGAAAAACTGTTTTTT
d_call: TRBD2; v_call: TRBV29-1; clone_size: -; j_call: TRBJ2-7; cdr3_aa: CSVSSGSPGEQYF; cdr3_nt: TGCAGCGTCTCTAGCGGGAGCCCGGGCGAGCAGTACTTC
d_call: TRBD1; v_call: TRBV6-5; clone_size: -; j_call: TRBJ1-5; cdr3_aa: CASSYEGGHQPQHF; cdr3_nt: TGTGCCAGCAGTTACGAAGGGGGCCATCAGCCCCAGCATTTT
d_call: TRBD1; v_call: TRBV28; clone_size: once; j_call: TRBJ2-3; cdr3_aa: CASSDNTGAEDTQYF; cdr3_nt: TGTGCCAGCAGCGATAACACAGGGGCCGAGGATACGCAGTATTTT
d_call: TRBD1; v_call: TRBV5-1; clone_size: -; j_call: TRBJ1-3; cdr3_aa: CASSLGQGGNTIYF; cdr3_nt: TGCGCCAGCAGCTTGGGACAGGGTGGAAACACCATATATTTT
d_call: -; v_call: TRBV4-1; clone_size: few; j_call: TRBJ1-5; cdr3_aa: CASSQAAGAPQQHF; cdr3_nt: TGCGCCAGCAGCCAGGCGGCGGGAGCTCCCCAGCAGCATTTT
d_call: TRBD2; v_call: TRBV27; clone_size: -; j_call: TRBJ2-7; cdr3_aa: CASSPGLAGLNLYEQYF; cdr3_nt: TGTGCCAGCAGCCCAGGACTAGCGGGCCTGAACCTCTACGAGCAGTACTTC
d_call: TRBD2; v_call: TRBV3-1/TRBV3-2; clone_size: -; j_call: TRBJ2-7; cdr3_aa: CASSTWAGGGPDEQYF; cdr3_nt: TGTGCCAGCAGCACCTGGGCGGGAGGGGGGCCGGACGAGCAGTACTTC
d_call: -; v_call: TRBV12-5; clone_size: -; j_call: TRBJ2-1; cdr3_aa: CASGLSSDYRDEQFF; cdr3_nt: TGTGCTAGTGGTTTATCCTCGGACTACAGAGATGAGCAGTTCTTC
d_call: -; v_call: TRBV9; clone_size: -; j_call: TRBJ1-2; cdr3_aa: CASSAYRGGRGGYGYTF; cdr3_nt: TGTGCCAGCAGCGCCTACCGGGGGGGGCGGGGTGGCTATGGCTACACCTTC
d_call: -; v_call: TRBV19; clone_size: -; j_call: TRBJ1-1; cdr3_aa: CASSPVLNTEAFF; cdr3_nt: TGTGCCAGTAGTCCCGTCCTGAACACTGAAGCTTTCTTT
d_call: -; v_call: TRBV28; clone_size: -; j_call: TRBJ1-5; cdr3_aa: CASSSGGSSNQPQHF; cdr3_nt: TGTGCCAGCAGTTCGGGGGGGAGTAGCAATCAGCCCCAGCATTTT
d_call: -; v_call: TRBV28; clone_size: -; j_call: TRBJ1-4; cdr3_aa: CASREPTGTSNEKLFF; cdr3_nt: TGTGCCAGCAGAGAACCAACCGGGACATCAAATGAAAAACTGTTTTTT
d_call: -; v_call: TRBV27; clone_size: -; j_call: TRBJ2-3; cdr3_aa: CASSLAGDTQYF; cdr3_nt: TGTGCCAGCAGTTTAGCGGGAGATACGCAGTATTTT
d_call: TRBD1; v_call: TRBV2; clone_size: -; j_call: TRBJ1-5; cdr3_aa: CASSPKTGGHQPQHF; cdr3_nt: TGTGCCAGCAGCCCTAAGACAGGGGGACATCAGCCCCAGCATTTT
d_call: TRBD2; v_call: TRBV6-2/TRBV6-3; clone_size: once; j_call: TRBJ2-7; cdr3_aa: CASSSGLGGTYEQYF; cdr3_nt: TGTGCCAGCAGTTCAGGACTAGGAGGGACCTACGAGCAGTACTTC
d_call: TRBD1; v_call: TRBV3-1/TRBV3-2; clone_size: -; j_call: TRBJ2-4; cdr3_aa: CASSQGGTGAKNIQYF; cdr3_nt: TGTGCCAGCAGCCAAGGGGGGACAGGGGCCAAAAACATTCAGTACTTC